This is a list of T cell receptor beta chains from one sample in a study of blood T cell repertoires in COVID-19. Assay: immunoSEQ multiplex PCR; the TCRdb copy retains only in-frame clones and omits some. Of approximately 130,000 clones listed, almost 85% are singletons. Specimen: peripheral blood. These receptors originate from a human donor in a cohort sampled during active COVID-19. CDR3s include the opening cysteine and the closing phenylalanine or tryptophan. The D gene is left open where the match is weak. Size is stated for part of the rows, as once, few or many counts, or as a class when the clone is expanded.

J gene	clone size	D gene	V gene	CDR3 protein	CDR3 DNA
TRBJ1-1	-	-	TRBV11-2	CASSSGVLRGGTEAFF	TGTGCCAGCAGCTCCGGTGTTTTAAGGGGAGGGACTGAAGCTTTCTTT
TRBJ2-1	-	TRBD2	TRBV3-1/TRBV3-2	CASNGGNEQFF	TGTGCCAGCAACGGGGGGAATGAGCAGTTCTTC
TRBJ2-4	-	-	TRBV5-1	CASSLAGTIPTEAVF	TGCGCCAGCAGCTTGGCCGGGACAATCCCAACGGAGGCGGTCTTC
TRBJ1-3	-	TRBD1	TRBV9	CASSGLRQGSGNTIYF	TGTGCCAGCAGCGGACTTAGACAGGGATCAGGAAACACCATATATTTT
TRBJ2-1	-	-	TRBV28	CASSPIKSSYNEQFF	TGTGCCAGCAGCCCAATCAAGAGCTCCTACAATGAGCAGTTCTTC
TRBJ1-2	-	-	TRBV5-4	CASSLGAQPYGYTF	TGTGCCAGCAGCTTGGGGGCACAGCCCTATGGCTACACCTTC
TRBJ2-7	-	TRBD1	TRBV5-4	CASSPGQSRYEQYF	TGTGCCAGCAGCCCGGGACAGAGCCGCTACGAGCAGTACTTC
TRBJ1-2	few	TRBD1	TRBV14	CASSRWTGWNYGYTF	TGTGCCAGCAGCCGATGGACAGGGTGGAACTATGGCTACACCTTC
TRBJ2-4	few	-	TRBV6-1	CASSERQDIQYF	TGTGCCAGCAGTGAAAGGCAGGACATTCAGTACTTC
TRBJ2-7	-	TRBD2	TRBV4-1	CASSPLASGSYEQYF	TGCGCCAGCAGCCCCCTCGCTAGCGGCTCCTACGAGCAGTACTTC
TRBJ2-7	-	-	TRBV5-1	CASSLGGSGEQYF	TGCGCCAGCAGCTTGGGGGGCTCGGGCGAGCAGTACTTC
TRBJ2-7	-	-	TRBV29-1	CSVDPTGSSYEQYF	TGCAGCGTTGATCCGACTGGGAGCTCCTACGAGCAGTACTTC
TRBJ2-1	-	-	TRBV18	CASSPGGGGFYNEQFF	TGTGCCAGCTCACCAGGCGGGGGCGGATTCTACAATGAGCAGTTCTTC
TRBJ2-1	-	TRBD2	TRBV6-2/TRBV6-3	CASSYAGGHGEQFF	TGTGCCAGCAGTTACGCGGGGGGGCACGGAGAGCAGTTCTTC
TRBJ1-2	-	TRBD1	TRBV3-1/TRBV3-2	CASSRGTESKPGYGYTF	TGTGCCAGCAGCCGAGGGACAGAGTCCAAACCAGGCTATGGCTACACCTTC
TRBJ2-2	-	-	TRBV28	CASSYQNTGELFF	TGTGCCAGCAGTTATCAGAACACCGGGGAGCTGTTTTTT
TRBJ2-1	-	TRBD2	TRBV2	CASKGGGSYNEQFF	TGTGCCAGCAAAGGCGGGGGGTCCTACAATGAGCAGTTCTTC
TRBJ1-5	-	TRBD1	TRBV7-2	CASSLRTGGDQPQHF	TGTGCCAGCAGCTTAAGGACAGGGGGGGATCAGCCCCAGCATTTT
TRBJ2-3	-	-	TRBV11-2	CASTSGKRGNTDTQYF	TGTGCCAGCACCTCCGGCAAAAGGGGGAACACAGATACGCAGTATTTT
TRBJ1-1	-	-	TRBV27	CASSLSGGRGGTEAFF	TGTGCCAGCAGTTTATCTGGGGGCCGGGGCGGCACTGAAGCTTTCTTT
TRBJ2-7	-	-	TRBV7-9	CASSLSGQSNYEQYF	TGTGCCAGCAGCTTATCTGGACAGTCTAATTACGAGCAGTACTTC